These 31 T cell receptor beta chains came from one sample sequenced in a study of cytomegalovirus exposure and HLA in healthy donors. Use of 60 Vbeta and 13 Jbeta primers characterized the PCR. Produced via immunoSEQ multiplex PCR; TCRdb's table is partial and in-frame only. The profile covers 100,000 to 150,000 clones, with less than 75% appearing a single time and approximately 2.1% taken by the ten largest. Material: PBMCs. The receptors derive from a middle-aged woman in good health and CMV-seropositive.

The CDR3 region has the DNA TGTGCCAGCTCAAGGACTAGCGGTCGAGAGACCCAGTACTTC. Protein sequence: CASSRTSGRETQYF. The V and J genes are TRBV2 and TRBJ2-5; TRBD2 matches at 10 bases. The CDR3 contains 14 residues. The trim removed 8 bases at V and 4 bases at J, leaving 7 bases unmatched. Per the germline V gene, CDR1 is SNHLY and CDR2 is FYNNEI.

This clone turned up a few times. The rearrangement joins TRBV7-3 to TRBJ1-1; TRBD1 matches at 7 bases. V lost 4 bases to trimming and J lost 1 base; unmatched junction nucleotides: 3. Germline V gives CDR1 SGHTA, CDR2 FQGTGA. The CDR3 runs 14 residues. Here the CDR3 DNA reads TGTGCCAGCAGCTCCGGGACAGCGAACACTGAAGCTTTCTTT. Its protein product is CASSSGTANTEAFF.

This CDR3 is CASSLDRGLPLTEAFF. The CDR3, as DNA: TGTGCCAGCAGCCTGGACAGGGGGCTTCCTCTCACTGAAGCTTTCTTT. This rearrangement joins TRBV7-2 to TRBJ1-1; 11 nucleotides line up with TRBD1. Trimming removed 5 bases from V and 4 bases from J; junction bases left unmatched: 9. In germline, CDR1 is SGHTA, CDR2 FQGNSA. This CDR3 is 16 amino acids long. Based on the CDR3 plus reference TRBV7-2 and TRBJ1-1, the full variable domain is GAGVSQSPSNKVTEKGKDVELRCDPISGHTALYWYRQSLGQGLEFLIYFQGNSAPDKSGLPSDRFSAERTGGSVSTLTIQRTQQEDSAVYLCASSLDRGLPLTEAFFGQGTRLTVV.

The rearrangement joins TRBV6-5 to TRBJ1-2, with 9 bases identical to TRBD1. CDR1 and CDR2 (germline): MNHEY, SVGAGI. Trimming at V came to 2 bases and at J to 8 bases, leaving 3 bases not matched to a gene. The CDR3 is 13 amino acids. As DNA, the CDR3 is TGTGCCAGCAGTTACCGACAGGGGGGCGGCTACACCTTC. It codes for CASSYRQGGGYTF.

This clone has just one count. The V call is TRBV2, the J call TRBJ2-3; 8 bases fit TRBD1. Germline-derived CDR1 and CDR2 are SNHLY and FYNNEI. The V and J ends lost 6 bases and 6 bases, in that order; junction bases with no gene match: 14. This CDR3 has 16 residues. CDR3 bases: TGTGCCAGCAGCCCTGGGGACAGGCAATTTCGGGATACGCAGTATTTT. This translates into CASSPGDRQFRDTQYF.

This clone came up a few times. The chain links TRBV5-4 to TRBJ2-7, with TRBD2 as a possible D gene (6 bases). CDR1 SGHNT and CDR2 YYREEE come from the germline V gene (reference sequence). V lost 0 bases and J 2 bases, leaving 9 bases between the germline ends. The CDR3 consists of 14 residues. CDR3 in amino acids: CASSLDPGAYEQYF. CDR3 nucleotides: TGTGCCAGCAGCTTGGATCCGGGGGCCTACGAGCAGTACTTC.

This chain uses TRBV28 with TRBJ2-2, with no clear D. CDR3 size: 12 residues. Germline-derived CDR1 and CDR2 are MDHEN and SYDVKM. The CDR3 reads CTVGPGTGELFF. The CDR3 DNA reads TGTACCGTTGGGCCCGGCACCGGGGAGCTGTTTTTT.

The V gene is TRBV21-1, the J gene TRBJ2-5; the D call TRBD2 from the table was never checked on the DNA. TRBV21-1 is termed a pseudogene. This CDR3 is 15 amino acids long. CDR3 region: CASSRTSLLRETQYF. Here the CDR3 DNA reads TGTGCCAGCAGTAGGACTAGCCTCCTTCGGGAGACCCAGTACTTC.

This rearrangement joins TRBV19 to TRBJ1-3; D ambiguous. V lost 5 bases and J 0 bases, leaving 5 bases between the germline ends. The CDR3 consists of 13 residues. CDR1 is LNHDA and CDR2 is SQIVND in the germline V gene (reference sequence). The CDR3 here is CASSVGSGNTIYF. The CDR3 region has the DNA TGTGCCAGTAGTGTCGGCTCTGGAAACACCATATATTTT.

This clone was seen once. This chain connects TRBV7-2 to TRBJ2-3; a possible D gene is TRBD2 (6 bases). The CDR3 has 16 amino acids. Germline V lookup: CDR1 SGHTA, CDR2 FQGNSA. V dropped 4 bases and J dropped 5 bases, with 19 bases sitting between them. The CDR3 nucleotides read TGTGCCAGCAGCTACCGGAGGGGCGGGTCAGAAGATACGCAGTATTTT. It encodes CASSYRRGGSEDTQYF.

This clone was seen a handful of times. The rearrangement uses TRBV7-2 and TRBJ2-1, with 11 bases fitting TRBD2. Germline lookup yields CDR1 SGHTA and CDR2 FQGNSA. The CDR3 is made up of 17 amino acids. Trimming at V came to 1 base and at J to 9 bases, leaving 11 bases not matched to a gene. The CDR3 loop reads CASSLVTSGGRGVEQFF. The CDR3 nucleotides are TGTGCCAGCAGCTTAGTTACTAGCGGGGGCCGGGGCGTTGAGCAGTTCTTC.

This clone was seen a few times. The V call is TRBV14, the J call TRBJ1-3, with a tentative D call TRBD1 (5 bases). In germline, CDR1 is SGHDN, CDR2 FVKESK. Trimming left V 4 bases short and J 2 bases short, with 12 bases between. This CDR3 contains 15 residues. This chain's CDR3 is CASSRAGSAGNTIYF. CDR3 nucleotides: TGTGCCAGCAGCCGCGCAGGGTCAGCTGGAAACACCATATATTTT.

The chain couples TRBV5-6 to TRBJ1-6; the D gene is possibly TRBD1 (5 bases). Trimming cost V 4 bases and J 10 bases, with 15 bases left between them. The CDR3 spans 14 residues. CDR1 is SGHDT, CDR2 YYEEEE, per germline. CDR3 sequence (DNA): TGTGCCAGCAGCGTCAGAAGGGGAGGCTCACCCCTCCACTTT. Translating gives CASSVRRGGSPLHF.

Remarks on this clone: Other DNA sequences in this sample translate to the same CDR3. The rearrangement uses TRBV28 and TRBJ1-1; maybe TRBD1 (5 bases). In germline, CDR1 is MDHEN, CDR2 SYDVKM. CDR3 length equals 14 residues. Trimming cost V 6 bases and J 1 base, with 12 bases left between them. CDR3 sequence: CASSFRGGNTEAFF. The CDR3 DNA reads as TGTGCCAGCAGCTTTAGGGGTGGGAACACTGAAGCTTTCTTT.

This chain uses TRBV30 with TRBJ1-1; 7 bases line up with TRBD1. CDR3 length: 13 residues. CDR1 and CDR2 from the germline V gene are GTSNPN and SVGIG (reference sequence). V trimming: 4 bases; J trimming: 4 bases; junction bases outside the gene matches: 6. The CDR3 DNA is TGTGCCTGGACGACAGGGTGGTTCACTGAAGCTTTCTTT. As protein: CAWTTGWFTEAFF.

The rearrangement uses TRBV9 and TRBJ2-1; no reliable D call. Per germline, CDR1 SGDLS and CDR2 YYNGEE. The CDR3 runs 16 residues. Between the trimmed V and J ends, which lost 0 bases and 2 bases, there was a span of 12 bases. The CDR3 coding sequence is TGTGCCAGCAGCGTAGGTAGAGGTGCCCCCTACAATGAGCAGTTCTTC. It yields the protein CASSVGRGAPYNEQFF.

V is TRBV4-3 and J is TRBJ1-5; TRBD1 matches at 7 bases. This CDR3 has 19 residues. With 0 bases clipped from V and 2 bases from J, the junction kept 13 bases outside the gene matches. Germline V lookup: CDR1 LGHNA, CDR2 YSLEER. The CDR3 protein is CASSQDRGGGGGGNQPQHF. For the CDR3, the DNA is TGCGCCAGCAGCCAAGATCGTGGAGGGGGCGGCGGTGGCAATCAGCCCCAGCATTTT.

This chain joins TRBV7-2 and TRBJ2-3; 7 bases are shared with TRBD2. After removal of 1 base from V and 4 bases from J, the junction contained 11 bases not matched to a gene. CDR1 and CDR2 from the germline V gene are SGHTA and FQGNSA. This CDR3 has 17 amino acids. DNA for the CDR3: TGTGCCAGCAGCTTAGGAGGGCGGGGGAATAGTGCAGATACGCAGTATTTT. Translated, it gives CASSLGGRGNSADTQYF.

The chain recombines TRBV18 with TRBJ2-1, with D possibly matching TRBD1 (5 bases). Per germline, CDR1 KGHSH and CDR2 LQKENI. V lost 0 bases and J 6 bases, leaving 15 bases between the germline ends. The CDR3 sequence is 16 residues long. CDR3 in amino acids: CASSPPGSNQGNEQFF. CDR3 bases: TGTGCCAGCTCACCACCGGGGTCAAATCAGGGCAATGAGCAGTTCTTC.

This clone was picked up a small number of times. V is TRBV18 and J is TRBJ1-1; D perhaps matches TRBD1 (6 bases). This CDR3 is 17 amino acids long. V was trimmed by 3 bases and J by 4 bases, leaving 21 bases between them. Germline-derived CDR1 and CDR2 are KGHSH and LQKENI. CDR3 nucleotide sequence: TGTGCCAGCTCACCGATCACAGGGAAACCCAGGGGCACTGAAGCTTTCTTT. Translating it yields CASSPITGKPRGTEAFF.

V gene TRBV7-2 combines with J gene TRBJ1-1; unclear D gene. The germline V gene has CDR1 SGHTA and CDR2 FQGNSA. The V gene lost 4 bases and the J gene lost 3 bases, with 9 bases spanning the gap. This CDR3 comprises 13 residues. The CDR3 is CASSSQDYTEAFF. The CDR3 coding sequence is TGTGCCAGCAGCTCTCAGGATTACACTGAAGCTTTCTTT. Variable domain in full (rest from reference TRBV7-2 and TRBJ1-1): GAGVSQSPSNKVTEKGKDVELRCDPISGHTALYWYRQSLGQGLEFLIYFQGNSAPDKSGLPSDRFSAERTGGSVSTLTIQRTQQEDSAVYLCASSSQDYTEAFFGQGTRLTVV.

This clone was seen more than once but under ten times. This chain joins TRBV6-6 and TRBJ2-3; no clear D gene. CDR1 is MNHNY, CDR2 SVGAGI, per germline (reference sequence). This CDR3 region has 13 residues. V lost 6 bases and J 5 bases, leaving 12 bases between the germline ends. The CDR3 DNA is TGTGCCAGCAGCCAGGTTCCCGAAGATACGCAGTATTTT. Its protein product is CASSQVPEDTQYF.

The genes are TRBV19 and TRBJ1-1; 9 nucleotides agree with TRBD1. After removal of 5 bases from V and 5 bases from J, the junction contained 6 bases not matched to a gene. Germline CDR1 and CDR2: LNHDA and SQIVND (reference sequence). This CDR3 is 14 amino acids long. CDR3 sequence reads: CASSVQGARTEAFF. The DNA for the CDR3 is TGTGCCAGTAGTGTACAGGGGGCGCGGACTGAAGCTTTCTTT.

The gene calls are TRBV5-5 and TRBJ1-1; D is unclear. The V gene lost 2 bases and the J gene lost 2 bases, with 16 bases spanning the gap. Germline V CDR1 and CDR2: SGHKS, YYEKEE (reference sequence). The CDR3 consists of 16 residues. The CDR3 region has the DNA TGTGCCAGCAGCTTCAGGAACAGCTTAATTAACACTGAAGCTTTCTTT. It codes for CASSFRNSLINTEAFF. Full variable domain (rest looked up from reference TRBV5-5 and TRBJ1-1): DAGVTQSPTHLIKTRGQQVTLRCSPISGHKSVSWYQQVLGQGPQFIFQYYEKEERGRGNFPDRFSARQFPNYSSELNVNALLLGDSALYLCASSFRNSLINTEAFFGQGTRLTVV.

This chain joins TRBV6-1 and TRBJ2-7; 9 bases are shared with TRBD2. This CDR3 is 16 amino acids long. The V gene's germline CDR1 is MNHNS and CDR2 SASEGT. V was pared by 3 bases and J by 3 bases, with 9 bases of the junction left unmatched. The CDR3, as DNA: TGTGCCAGCAGTGAGCCGTCGGGACTAGCAGGCTACGAGCAGTACTTC. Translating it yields CASSEPSGLAGYEQYF.

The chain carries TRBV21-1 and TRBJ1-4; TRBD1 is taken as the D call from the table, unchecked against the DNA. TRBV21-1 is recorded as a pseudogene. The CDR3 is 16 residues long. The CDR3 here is CASSREAQGCNEKLFF. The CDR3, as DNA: TGTGCCAGCAGCAGGGAAGCACAGGGCTGTAATGAAAAACTGTTTTTT.

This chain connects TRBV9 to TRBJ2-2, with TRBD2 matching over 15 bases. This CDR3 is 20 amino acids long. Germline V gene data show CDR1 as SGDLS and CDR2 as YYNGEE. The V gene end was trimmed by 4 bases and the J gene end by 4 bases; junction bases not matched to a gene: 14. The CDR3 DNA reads TGTGCCAGCAGCTCGATAACCGGGACTAGCGGGGGGCCACGCACCGGGGAGCTGTTTTTT. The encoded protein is CASSSITGTSGGPRTGELFF.

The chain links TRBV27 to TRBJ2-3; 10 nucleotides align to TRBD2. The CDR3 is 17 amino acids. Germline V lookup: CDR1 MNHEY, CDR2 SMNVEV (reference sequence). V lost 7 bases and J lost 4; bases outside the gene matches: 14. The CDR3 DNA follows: TGTGCCAGCACCAACTGGGCTAGCGGGAGCCCCGCAGATACGCAGTATTTT. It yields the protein CASTNWASGSPADTQYF.

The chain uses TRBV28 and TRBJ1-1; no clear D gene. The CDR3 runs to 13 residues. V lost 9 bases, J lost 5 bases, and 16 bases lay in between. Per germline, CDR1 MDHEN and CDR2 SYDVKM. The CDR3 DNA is TGTGCCAGTATGAGCAGCGCCTCTACTGAAGCTTTCTTT. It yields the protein CASMSSASTEAFF.

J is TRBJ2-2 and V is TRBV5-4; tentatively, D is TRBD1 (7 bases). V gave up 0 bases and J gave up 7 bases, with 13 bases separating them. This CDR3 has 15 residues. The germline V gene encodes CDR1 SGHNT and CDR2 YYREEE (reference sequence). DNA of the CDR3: TGTGCCAGCAGCTTGGAGGAGGGGGCCGTCGGGGAGCTGTTTTTT. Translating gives CASSLEEGAVGELFF.

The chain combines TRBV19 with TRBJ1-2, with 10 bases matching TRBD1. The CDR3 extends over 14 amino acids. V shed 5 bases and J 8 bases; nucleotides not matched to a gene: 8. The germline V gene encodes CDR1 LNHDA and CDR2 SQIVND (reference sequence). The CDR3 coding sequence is TGTGCCAGTAGTCCCGACAGGGGGCTTGGAGGCTACACCTTC. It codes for CASSPDRGLGGYTF.